This T cell receptor (beta chain) came from a study of beta chain features in type 1 diabetes. Study background: All of the samples together had over 90 million sorted cells examined.

There are 16 residues in the CDR3. Trimming took 5 bases from V and 3 from J, leaving 20 bases between them. Germline assignment: CDR1 MNHNY and CDR2 SVGAGI (reference sequence). CD4+ naive, central memory, regulatory and stem cell-like memory cells were sorted via CD45RO/CCR7/CD25/CD127/CD95/CD27. Each of the sorted populations had a purity greater than 95%. The authors reverse transcribed all of the isolated RNA, so sequencing captured expressed TCRB transcripts. The read count averaged roughly 4 million across naive, central memory and regulatory T cell samples. Method: immunoSEQ multiplex PCR; TCRdb's copy keeps in-frame clones and lacks some. Altogether about 170,000 clones are present, 7.5% to 8.5% being singletons, with the ten largest covering 0.5%. On this clone: Its antigen is not identified.

Study-level results: People with Type 1 diabetes carried modestly yet significantly shorter TCRB CDR3s in all four CD4+ subsets.

This receptor was identified in a man younger than 30 with type 1 diabetes. Input material: central memory CD4+ T cells from blood. This chain joins TRBV6-6 and TRBJ2-7; possible D gene TRBD1, 6 bases. Here the CDR3 DNA reads TGTGCCAGCAGTCCCCCGGAAGCAGGGGTGTACTACGAGCAGTACTTC. Its translation is CASSPPEAGVYYEQYF.